Sequencing of this TCR beta chain was carried out in a study of T cells after yellow fever vaccination. Synthesis of TCR cDNA relied on 5'RACE template switching, which attached a universal primer site and UMIs. TCRdb redid the calling of the 5' RACE reads with MiXCR, one entry per CDR3 protein. The table lists 200,000 to 300,000 distinct CDR3 sequences, about 3.7% of them singletons. Germline CDR1 reads SGHRS; CDR2 reads YFSETQ. The CDR3 sequence is 12 residues long. Points from the study as a whole: Most primary-vaccination clones recurred post-booster (approximately 96% CD4, 88% CD8). In FACS-sorted repertoires, abundant clonotypes from the bulk population could appear as contaminants. Overlap between CD4 and CD8 compartments was detected for a small share of clonotypes.

To note about this clonotype: The antigen remains unidentified. A much bigger clone sits one base away, suggesting this may be a read error.

The starting material was PBMCs, obtained 15 days after the yellow fever booster vaccination. The chain recombines TRBV5-1 with TRBJ2-2; possibly TRBD2 for D (5 bases). The TCR originated in a man aged 18 to 29 who received the YFV17D yellow fever vaccine. The CDR3 DNA follows: TGCGCCAGCAGCTTCGGAGACGGGGAGATGTTTTTT. Protein product: CASSFGDGEMFF.